The 2 T cell receptor beta chains reported below all come from one sample, sequenced in a study of molecular identifiers for immune sequencing clone quantification. TCRdb re-called the PCR reads with MiXCR, one entry per CDR3 protein. The sample contains approximately 8,000 distinct CDR3 sequences, about 30% of which appear only once. The sequenced sample consisted of naive CD8+ T cells from blood, with Jurkat cell RNA spiked in. As to subset: FACS-sorted CD8+CD4-CCR7+CD45RA+ naive T cells. Receptors originate from a human donor in good health. Some libraries in this study had Jurkat cell RNA spiked in.

About this clonotype itself: One end of the junction fails to match germline, which may point to a read error. The chain is built from TRBV28 and TRBJ2-3, with 7 bases matching TRBD2. Germline V gene data show CDR1 as MDHEN and CDR2 as SYDVKM. CDR3 size: 15 residues. The CDR3 DNA reads as TGTGCCAGCAGTTTCAGGGAGGGCCTTGGAGATTCGCAGTATTTT. Protein: CASSFREGLGDSQYF.

The chain is built from TRBV12-3 or TRBV12-4 and TRBJ2-3; 7 bases align to TRBD1. The CDR3 is made up of 13 amino acids. With 10 bases clipped from V and 4 bases from J, the junction kept 8 bases outside the gene matches. CDR3 loop: CAIRTGSADTQYF. Here the CDR3 DNA reads TGTGCCATCAGGACAGGTTCCGCAGATACGCAGTATTTT.